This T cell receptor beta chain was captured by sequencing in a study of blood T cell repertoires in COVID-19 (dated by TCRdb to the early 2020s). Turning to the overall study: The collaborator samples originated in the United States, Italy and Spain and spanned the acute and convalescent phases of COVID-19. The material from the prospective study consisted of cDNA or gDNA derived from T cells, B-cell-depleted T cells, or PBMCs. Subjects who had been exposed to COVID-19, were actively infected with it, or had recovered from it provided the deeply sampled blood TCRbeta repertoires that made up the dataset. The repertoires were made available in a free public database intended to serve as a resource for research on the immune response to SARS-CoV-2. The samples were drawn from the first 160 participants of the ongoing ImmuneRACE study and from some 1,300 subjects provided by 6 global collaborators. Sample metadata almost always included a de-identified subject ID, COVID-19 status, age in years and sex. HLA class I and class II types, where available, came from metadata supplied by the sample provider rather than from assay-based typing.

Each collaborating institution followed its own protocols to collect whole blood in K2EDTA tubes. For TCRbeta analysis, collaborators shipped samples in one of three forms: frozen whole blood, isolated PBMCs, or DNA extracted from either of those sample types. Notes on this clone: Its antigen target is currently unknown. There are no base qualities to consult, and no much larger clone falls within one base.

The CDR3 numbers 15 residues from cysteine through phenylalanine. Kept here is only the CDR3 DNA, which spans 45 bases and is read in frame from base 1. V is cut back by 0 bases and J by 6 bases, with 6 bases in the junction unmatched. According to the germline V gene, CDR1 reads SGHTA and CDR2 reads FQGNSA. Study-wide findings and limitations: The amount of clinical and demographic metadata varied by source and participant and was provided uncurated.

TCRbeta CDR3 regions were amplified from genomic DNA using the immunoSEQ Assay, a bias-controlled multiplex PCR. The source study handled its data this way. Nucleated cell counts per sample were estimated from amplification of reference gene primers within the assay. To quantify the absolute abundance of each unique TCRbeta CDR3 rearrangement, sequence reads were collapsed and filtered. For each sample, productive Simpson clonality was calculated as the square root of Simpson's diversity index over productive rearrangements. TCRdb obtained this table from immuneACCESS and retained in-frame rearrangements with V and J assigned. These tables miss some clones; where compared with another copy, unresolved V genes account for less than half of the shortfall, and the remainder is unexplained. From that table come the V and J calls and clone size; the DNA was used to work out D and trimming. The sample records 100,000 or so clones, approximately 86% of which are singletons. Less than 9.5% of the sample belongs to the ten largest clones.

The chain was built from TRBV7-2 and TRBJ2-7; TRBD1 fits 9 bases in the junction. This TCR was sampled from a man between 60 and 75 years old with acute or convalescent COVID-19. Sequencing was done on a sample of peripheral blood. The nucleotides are TGTGCCAGCAGCTTAGCGGAGGGACAGGGTTCCGAGCAGTACTTC. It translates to CASSLAEGQGSEQYF.